The clone carrying this T cell receptor (beta chain) has a single count. CDR3 size: 17 residues. Germline lookup yields CDR1 MGHRA and CDR2 YSYEKL. The J segment lost 3 bases and the V segment lost 5 bases, leaving 15 bases of the junction unmatched. The data belong to a study of blood T cell repertoires in COVID-19. Sequenced by immunoSEQ multiplex PCR; TCRdb stores in-frame clones only, minus some. The sample records around 190,000 clones, less than 90% being singletons. V gene TRBV4-1 combines with J gene TRBJ2-7; 8 bases map to TRBD2. The sequencing input was peripheral blood. The clonotype was recovered from a woman in her seventies with COVID-19, enrolled during active disease. CDR3 region: CASSFQLLAGSFYEQYF. The CDR3 DNA sequence: TGCGCCAGCAGCTTCCAGCTTCTAGCGGGTTCCTTCTACGAGCAGTACTTC.